The entry below describes one TCR beta chain. The antigen is unknown. The CDR3 runs to 13 residues. Trimming took 1 base from V and 11 from J, leaving 9 bases between them. The germline V gene has CDR1 SGHTA and CDR2 FQGNSA. Semi-nested PCR with Nested Universal Primer A followed constant-region reverse priming of full-length variable regions. TCRdb reprocessed the 5' RACE reads via MiXCR and lists one record per CDR3 protein. The data contain roughly 55,000 distinct CDR3 sequences, roughly 22% of them singletons. Notes on the study in general: Tumor-infiltrating Treg TCR alpha and beta sequences overlapped most with tumor naive CD4+ T cells, then blood naive.

Source material: tumor-infiltrating naive CD4+ T cells sorted from the breast tumor. Subset: naive CD4+ T cells, CD4+CD45RA+CD25-. The chain couples TRBV7-2 to TRBJ1-6; D call uncertain. This sequence was found in a female donor with breast cancer. CDR3 loop: CASSLDEGTPLHF. CDR3 bases: TGTGCCAGCAGCTTAGACGAGGGAACACCCCTCCACTTT. The variable domain in full, with the rest retrieved from reference TRBV7-2 and TRBJ1-6, is GAGVSQSPSNKVTEKGKDVELRCDPISGHTALYWYRQSLGQGLEFLIYFQGNSAPDKSGLPSDRFSAERTGGSVSTLTIQRTQQEDSAVYLCASSLDEGTPLHFGNGTRLTVT.